This T cell receptor beta chain was found in a study of blood T cell repertoires in COVID-19. Whole-study context: Some COVID-19 samples were acute and others convalescent; all came from the United States, Italy and Spain.

As processed by the authors: Estimation of nucleated cell counts relied on the amplification of reference gene primers. TCRdb's copy holds only in-frame clones and misses some; the assay was immunoSEQ multiplex PCR. D and trimming were read from the DNA, whereas the V and J calls and clone size are those reported in that table. The top ten clones hold less than 6.5% of a sample with approximately 220,000 clones, roughly 84% of them seen once. Germline V CDR1 and CDR2: SGHVS, FNYEAQ. This CDR3 region has 15 residues. Trimming removed 7 bases from V and 10 bases from J; junction bases left unmatched: 14.

The specimen sequenced was peripheral blood. This chain links TRBV7-6 with TRBJ2-1; 9 bases map to TRBD2. The TCR comes from a woman aged 55 to 70 who had recovered from COVID-19. The DNA of the CDR3 is TGTGCCAGCATACCTGCCGGGACTAGCCCTTCGGAGCAGTTCTTC. Translated: CASIPAGTSPSEQFF. Full variable domain (rest looked up from reference TRBV7-6 and TRBJ2-1): GAGVSQSPRYKVTKRGQDVALRCDPISGHVSLYWYRQALGQGPEFLTYFNYEAQQDKSGLPNDRFSAERPEGSISTLTIQRTEQRDSAMYRCASIPAGTSPSEQFFGPGTRLTVL.